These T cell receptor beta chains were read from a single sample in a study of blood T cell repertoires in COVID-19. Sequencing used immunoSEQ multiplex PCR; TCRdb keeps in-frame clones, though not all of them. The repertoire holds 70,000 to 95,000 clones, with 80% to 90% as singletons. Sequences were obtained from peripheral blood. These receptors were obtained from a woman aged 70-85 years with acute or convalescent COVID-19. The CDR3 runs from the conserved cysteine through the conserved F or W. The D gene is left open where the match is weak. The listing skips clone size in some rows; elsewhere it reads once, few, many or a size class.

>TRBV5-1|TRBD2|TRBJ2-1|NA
TGCGCCAGCAGCTTCATGACTAGCGGAGACCTCTACAATGAGCAGTTCTTC
CASSFMTSGDLYNEQFF
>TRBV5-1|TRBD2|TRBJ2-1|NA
TGCGCCAGCAGCTTGACCCCGGCTCATAGCGGGAACGAGCAGTTCTTC
CASSLTPAHSGNEQFF
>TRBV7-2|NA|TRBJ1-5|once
TGTGCCAGCAGCCCAGGGGAACATCAGCCCCAGCATTTT
CASSPGEHQPQHF
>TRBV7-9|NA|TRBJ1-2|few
TGTGCCAGCAGCCCAATGAGCATGACTTTGGTTTATGGCTACACCTTC
CASSPMSMTLVYGYTF
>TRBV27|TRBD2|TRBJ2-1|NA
TGTGCCAGCAGGACTAGCGGAAGCTCCTACAATGAGCAGTTCTTC
CASRTSGSSYNEQFF
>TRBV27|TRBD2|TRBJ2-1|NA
TGTGCCAGCAGTTTGGTAGCGGGGGGGAATGAGCAGTTCTTC
CASSLVAGGNEQFF
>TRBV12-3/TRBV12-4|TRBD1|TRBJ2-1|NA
TGTGCCAGCAGTACAGGGGTCAACAATGAGCAGTTCTTC
CASSTGVNNEQFF
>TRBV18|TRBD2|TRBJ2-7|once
TGTGCCAGCTCACCGGGGACTAGCGGCTACGAGCAGTACTTC
CASSPGTSGYEQYF
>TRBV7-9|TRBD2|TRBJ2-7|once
TGTGCCAGCAGCCGTCTAGCGGGCACCTACGAGCAGTACTTC
CASSRLAGTYEQYF
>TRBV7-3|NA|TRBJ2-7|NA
TGTGCCAGCAGCTTAATGCCAGGGGCCTACGAGCAGTACTTC
CASSLMPGAYEQYF
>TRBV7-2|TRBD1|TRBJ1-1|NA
TGTGCCAGCAGCTTTTGGGACAGAAACACTGAAGCTTTCTTT
CASSFWDRNTEAFF
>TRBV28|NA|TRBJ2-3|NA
TGTGCCAGCAGTTCCTTCTTAGTTGCAGATACGCAGTATTTT
CASSSFLVADTQYF
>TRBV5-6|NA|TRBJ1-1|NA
TGTGCCAGCAGCTTGGTCGCAGGCACTGAAGCTTTCTTT
CASSLVAGTEAFF
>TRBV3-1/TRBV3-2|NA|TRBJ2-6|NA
TGTGCCAGCAGCCCCGTGAGACGGAGCTCTGGGGCCAACGTCCTGACTTTC
CASSPVRRSSGANVLTF
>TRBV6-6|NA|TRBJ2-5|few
TGTGCCAGCAGTTCTCTTGAGACCCAGTACTTC
CASSSLETQYF
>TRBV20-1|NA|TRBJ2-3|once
TGCAGTGCTCACTCAGATACGCAGTATTTT
CSAHSDTQYF
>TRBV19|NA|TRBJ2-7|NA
TGTGCCAGTAGTATACAGGCTAAGTACGAGCAGTACTTC
CASSIQAKYEQYF
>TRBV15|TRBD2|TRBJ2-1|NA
TGTGCCACCAGCAGAGTGCCTAGCGGCTCCTACAATGAGCAGTTCTTC
CATSRVPSGSYNEQFF
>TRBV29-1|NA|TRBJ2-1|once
TGCAGCGCCCACTTCGGGGGCTACAATGAGCAGTTCTTC
CSAHFGGYNEQFF
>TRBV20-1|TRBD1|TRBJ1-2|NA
TGCAGTGCCAAGACAGGGGTAGGCTACACCTTC
CSAKTGVGYTF
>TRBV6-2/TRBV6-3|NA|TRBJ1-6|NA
TGTGCCAGCAGTTATAGCCTTTCTTCCTATAATTCACCCCTCCACTTT
CASSYSLSSYNSPLHF
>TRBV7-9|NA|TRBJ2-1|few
TGTGCCAGCAGCTCATCGTTTGCGGGGTTGCCCTATGAGCAGTTCTTC
CASSSSFAGLPYEQFF
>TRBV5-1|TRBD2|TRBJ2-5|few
TGCGCCAGCAGCTCAGGACCGGGACTAGCGGGGGACCAAGAGACCCAGTACTTC
CASSSGPGLAGDQETQYF
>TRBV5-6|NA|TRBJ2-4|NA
TGTGCCAGCAGCGCGGGGGACATGGTCAACATTCAGTACTTC
CASSAGDMVNIQYF
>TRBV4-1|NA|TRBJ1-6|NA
TGCGCCAGCAGCCAAGTCGCAGGGAACTATAATTCACCCCTCCACTTT
CASSQVAGNYNSPLHF
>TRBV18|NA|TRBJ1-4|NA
TGTGCCAGCTCGGACTTAATGGGTGGCTCAAATGAAAAACTGTTTTTT
CASSDLMGGSNEKLFF
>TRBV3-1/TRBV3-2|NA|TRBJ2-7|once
TGTGCCAGCAGCCACGGTCCTACCTCCTACGAGCAGTACTTC
CASSHGPTSYEQYF
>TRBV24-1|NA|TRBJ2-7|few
TGTGCCACCAGTGATCCGGGCTACGAGCAGTACTTC
CATSDPGYEQYF
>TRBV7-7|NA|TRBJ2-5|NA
TGTGCCAGCAGCCTGGACAACGGGTTCCAAGAGACCCAGTACTTC
CASSLDNGFQETQYF
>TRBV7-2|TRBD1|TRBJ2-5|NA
TGTGCCAGCAGCTCAGGGGGTCGCGGAAAAGAGACCCAGTACTTC
CASSSGGRGKETQYF
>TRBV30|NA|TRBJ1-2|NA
TGTGCCTGGAGGGGACATGCCAAAGGTGGCTACACCTTC
CAWRGHAKGGYTF
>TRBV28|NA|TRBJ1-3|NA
TGTGCCAGCAGCCAGGGTCACACCATATATTTT
CASSQGHTIYF
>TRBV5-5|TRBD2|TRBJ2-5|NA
TGTGCCAGCAGCTTAAGGGGAGGGCGGGAGACCCAGTACTTC
CASSLRGGRETQYF
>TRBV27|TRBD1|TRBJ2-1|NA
TGTGCCAGCAGTTTTCAGGGGGCCCATGAGCAGTTCTTC
CASSFQGAHEQFF
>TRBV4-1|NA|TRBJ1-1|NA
TGCGCCAGCAGCCAAGGAATCCTCAACATGAACACTGAAGCTTTCTTT
CASSQGILNMNTEAFF
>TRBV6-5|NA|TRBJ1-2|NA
TGTGCCAGCAGTACATCGGACAAAGCTAACTATGGCTACACCTTC
CASSTSDKANYGYTF
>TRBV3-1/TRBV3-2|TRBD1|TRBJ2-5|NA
TGTGCCAGCAGCCCTGGGACCCCCAGGGGGGAGACCCAGTACTTC
CASSPGTPRGETQYF
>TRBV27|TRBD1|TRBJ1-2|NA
TGTGCCAGCAGTTCACCACAGGGGGGGTTGAATGGCTACACCTTC
CASSSPQGGLNGYTF
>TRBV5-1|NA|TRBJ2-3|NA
TGCGCCAGCAGCTTGGGGGTTGGCAGGGCTGGAGATACGCAGTATTTT
CASSLGVGRAGDTQYF
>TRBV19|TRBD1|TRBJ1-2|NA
TGTGCCAGTAATCCGGGACAGGGTCTAGGTGGCTACACCTTC
CASNPGQGLGGYTF
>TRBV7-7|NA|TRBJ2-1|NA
TGTGCCAGCAGCTTAGCGGGAGGCCACTACAATGAGCAGTTCTTC
CASSLAGGHYNEQFF
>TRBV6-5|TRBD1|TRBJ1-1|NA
TGTGCCAGCAGTTGGACAGGGATCGAGAGAAACACTGAAGCTTTCTTT
CASSWTGIERNTEAFF
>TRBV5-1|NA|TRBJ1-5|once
TGCGCCAGCAGCTTCGGGGGAGTCAATCAGCCCCAGCATTTT
CASSFGGVNQPQHF
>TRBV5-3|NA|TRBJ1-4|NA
TGTGCCAGAAGCTCTACGACAAACAGCGGGGAAAAACTGTTTTTT
CARSSTTNSGEKLFF
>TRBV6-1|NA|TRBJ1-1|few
TGTGCCAGCAGTGAACGCGTGGCTGAAGCTTTCTTT
CASSERVAEAFF
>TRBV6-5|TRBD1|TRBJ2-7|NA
TGTGCCAGCAGTTGGACAGGGTTCTACGAGCAGTACTTC
CASSWTGFYEQYF
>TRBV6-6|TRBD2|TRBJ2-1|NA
TGTGCCAGCTCGGAGCGGGGATCATACAATGAGCAGTTCTTC
CASSERGSYNEQFF
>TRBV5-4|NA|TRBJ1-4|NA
TGTGCCAGCAGCTTTCAGGAAAAACTGTTTTTT
CASSFQEKLFF
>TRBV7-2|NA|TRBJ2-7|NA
TGTGCCAGCAGCTCTCACCCCCGGTACGAGCAGTACTTC
CASSSHPRYEQYF
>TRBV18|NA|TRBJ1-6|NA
TGTGCCAGCTCACCAGCGGTGAATTCACCCCTCCACTTT
CASSPAVNSPLHF
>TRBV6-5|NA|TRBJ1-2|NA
TGTGCCAGCGTCCGAGGACTAGGCTATGGCTACACCTTC
CASVRGLGYGYTF
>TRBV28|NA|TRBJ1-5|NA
TGTGCCAGCAGTTTTGTCCGACAGTCGAGGAGCAATCAGCCCCAGCATTTT
CASSFVRQSRSNQPQHF
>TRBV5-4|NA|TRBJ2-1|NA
TGTGCCAGCAGCTTGACGGGGGTGCGAGACAATGAGCAGTTCTTC
CASSLTGVRDNEQFF